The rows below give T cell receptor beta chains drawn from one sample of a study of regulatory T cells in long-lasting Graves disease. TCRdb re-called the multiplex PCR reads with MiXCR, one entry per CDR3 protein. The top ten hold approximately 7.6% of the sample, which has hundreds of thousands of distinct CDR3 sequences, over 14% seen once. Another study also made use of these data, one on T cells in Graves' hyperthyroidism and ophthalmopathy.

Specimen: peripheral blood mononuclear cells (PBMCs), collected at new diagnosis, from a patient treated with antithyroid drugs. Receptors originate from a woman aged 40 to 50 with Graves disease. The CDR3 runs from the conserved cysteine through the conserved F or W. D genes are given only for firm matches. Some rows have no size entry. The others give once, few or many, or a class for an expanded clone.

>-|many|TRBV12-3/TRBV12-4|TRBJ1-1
TGTGCCAGCACTAAGAACACTGAAGCTTTCTTT
CASTKNTEAFF
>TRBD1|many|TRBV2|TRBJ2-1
TGTGCCAGCAAAGGGACAGGTGGCAATGAGCAGTTCTTC
CASKGTGGNEQFF
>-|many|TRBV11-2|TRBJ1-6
TGTGCCAGCAGCTTAGCGAGTTGGGGACTACTCAATTCACCCCTCCACTTT
CASSLASWGLLNSPLHF
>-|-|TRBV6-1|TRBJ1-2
TGTGCCAGCAGTCAATTTCTTAACTATGGCTGCACCTTC
CASSQFLNYGCTF
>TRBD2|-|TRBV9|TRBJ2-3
TGTGCCAGCAGCCCGGGGGGACTAGCGCAGGAGACGCAGTATTTT
CASSPGGLAQETQYF
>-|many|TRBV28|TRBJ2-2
TGTGCCAGCAGTTTACTAGCTGAAAACACCGGGGAGCTGTTTTTT
CASSLLAENTGELFF
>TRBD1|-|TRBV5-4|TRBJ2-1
TGTGCCAGCAGCTTGGGGACAGGCGGTGACGTGGTGCAGTTCTTC
CASSLGTGGDVVQFF
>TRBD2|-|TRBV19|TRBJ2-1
TGTGCCAGTAGTAGCTTCCAAGGACTAGCGGAGCAGTTCTTC
CASSSFQGLAEQFF
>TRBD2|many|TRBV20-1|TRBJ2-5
TGCAGTGCGAGACTAGCTGAAGAAGAGACCCAGTACTTC
CSARLAEEETQYF
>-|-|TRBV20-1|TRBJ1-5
TGCAGTGCTTCGACGGATAGCAATCAGCCCCAGCATTTT
CSASTDSNQPQHF
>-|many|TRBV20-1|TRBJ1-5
TGCAGTGCTACCTTTCCGGGCAGCTATCAGCCCCAGCATTTT
CSATFPGSYQPQHF
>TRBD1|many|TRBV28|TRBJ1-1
TGTGCCAGCAGTCCTTGGACAGGAGGCGACACTGAAGCTTTCTTT
CASSPWTGGDTEAFF
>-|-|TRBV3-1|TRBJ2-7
TGTGCCAGCAGCCAGAGACGCTACGAGCAGTACTTC
CASSQRRYEQYF
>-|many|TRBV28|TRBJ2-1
TGTGCCAGCAGACAGGGCGCCTCAGCTAGGCAGTTCTTC
CASRQGASARQFF
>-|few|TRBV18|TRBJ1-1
TGTGCCAGCTCCCGTACTAGGGGGGGCACTGAAGCTTTCTTT
CASSRTRGGTEAFF
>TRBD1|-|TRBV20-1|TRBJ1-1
TGCAGTGCTAGAGAGACAGGGAGGGGGAACACTGAAGCTTTCTTT
CSARETGRGNTEAFF
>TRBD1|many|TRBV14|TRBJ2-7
TGTGCCAGCAGCCACTATAACAGGGGCTACGAGCAGTACTTC
CASSHYNRGYEQYF
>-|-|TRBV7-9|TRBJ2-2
TGTGCCAGCAGCTTAGGTCCACAGGAGAGCACCGGGGAGCTGTTTTTT
CASSLGPQESTGELFF
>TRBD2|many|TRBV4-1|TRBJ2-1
TGCGCCAGCAGCCAAGAACCACTAGCGGGACCCTACAATGAGCAGTTCTTC
CASSQEPLAGPYNEQFF
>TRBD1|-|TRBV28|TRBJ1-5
TGTGCCAGCAGTTTTATGGGACAGGGGACCGGTCAGCCCCAGCATTTT
CASSFMGQGTGQPQHF
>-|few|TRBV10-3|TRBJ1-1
TGTGCCATCAGTACAGAACTGAGCACTGAAGCTTTCTTT
CAISTELSTEAFF
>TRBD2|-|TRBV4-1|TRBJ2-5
TGCGCCAGCAGCCCTCGCCCCACTAGCGGGACCCTATTTCCTCAAGAGACCCAGTACTTC
CASSPRPTSGTLFPQETQYF
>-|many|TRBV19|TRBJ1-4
TGTGCCAGTAGCCTGAGTGGAAAACTGTTTTTT
CASSLSGKLFF
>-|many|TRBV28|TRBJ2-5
TGTGCCAGCAGCATAGGGACGGTCCAAGAGACCCAGTACTTC
CASSIGTVQETQYF
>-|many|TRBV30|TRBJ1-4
TGTGCCTGGAGTGTCACGGGCGTTGATAATGAAAAACTGTTTTTT
CAWSVTGVDNEKLFF
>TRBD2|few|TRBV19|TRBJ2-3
TGTGCCAGTACCGGGACTAGCGGGAGGTGGGATACGCAGTATTTT
CASTGTSGRWDTQYF